This TCR beta chain was documented in a study of shared clonotypes between healthy human individuals. Study-wide results and limits: Larger richness was generally estimated for naive than memory subsets. Roughly 5% of naive CD4 clonotypes were shared across four donors.

Free of recent acute infections or vaccinations, the donors were healthy HIV-negative adults. Regarding this clone: Its specificity is unknown.

In germline, CDR1 is SGHTA, CDR2 FQGNSA. CDR3 size: 13 residues. Trimming removed 1 base from V and 4 bases from J, with 5 bases in between. For sorted subsets, 150 to 200 ng DNA per replicate equaled some 27,000 T cell genomes. Profiling relied on immunoSEQ multiplex PCR, and the TCRdb table lists in-frame clones only, not all of them. The table shows 2 million to 2.5 million clones, with roughly 90% occurring only once. This receptor was obtained from a man younger than 35 in good health. Some clones in this sample may be carry-over from other donors' samples. The V call is TRBV7-2, the J call TRBJ2-1; no reliable D call. The sequenced sample consisted of naive CD4+ T cells from PBMCs. The subset is: CD45RA+ positively selected. CDR3 sequence: CASSLVRYNEQFF. CDR3 bases: TGTGCCAGCAGCTTAGTGCGATACAATGAGCAGTTCTTC.